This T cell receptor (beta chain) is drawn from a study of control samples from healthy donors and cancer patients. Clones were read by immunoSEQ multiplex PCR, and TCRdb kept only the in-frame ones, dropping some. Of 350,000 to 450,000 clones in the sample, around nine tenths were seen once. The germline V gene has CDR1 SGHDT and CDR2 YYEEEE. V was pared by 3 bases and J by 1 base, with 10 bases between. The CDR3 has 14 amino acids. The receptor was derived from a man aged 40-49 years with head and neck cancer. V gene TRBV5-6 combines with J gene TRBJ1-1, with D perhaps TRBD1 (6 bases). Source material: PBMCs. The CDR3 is CASSSIQGNTEAFF. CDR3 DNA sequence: TGTGCCAGCAGCTCGATACAGGGGAACACTGAAGCTTTCTTT.